Listed below are T cell receptor beta chains from one sample, sequenced in a study of cytomegalovirus exposure and HLA in healthy donors. Generated by immunoSEQ multiplex PCR, the TCRdb table keeps only in-frame clones and is missing some. The sample has about 120,000 clones, roughly four fifths seen once. Sequenced material: PBMCs. These receptors were collected from a man in his forties or fifties in good health and CMV-seropositive. Both conserved end residues are part of each CDR3. D genes are given only for firm matches. Rows may omit the clone size; those that give it use once, few, many or a size class.

j_gene: TRBJ2-7
len: 16
d_gene: TRBD2
v_gene: TRBV5-5
abundance: once
CDR3aa: CASSPRGTSETHEQYF
CDR3nt: TGTGCCAGCAGCCCGCGAGGGACTAGCGAAACCCACGAGCAGTACTTC

j_gene: TRBJ2-3
len: 15
d_gene: -
v_gene: TRBV6-1
abundance: -
CDR3aa: CASSDRGGRPDTQYF
CDR3nt: TGTGCCAGCAGTGATAGGGGGGGGAGACCAGATACGCAGTATTTT

j_gene: TRBJ2-7
len: 13
d_gene: -
v_gene: TRBV15
abundance: few
CDR3aa: CATSRKGLTEQYF
CDR3nt: TGTGCCACCAGCAGGAAGGGGCTTACAGAGCAGTACTTC

j_gene: TRBJ2-3
len: 16
d_gene: -
v_gene: TRBV9
abundance: -
CDR3aa: CASSVGAGGLTDTQYF
CDR3nt: TGTGCCAGCAGCGTAGGGGCGGGCGGACTCACAGATACGCAGTATTTT

j_gene: TRBJ2-1
len: 16
d_gene: -
v_gene: TRBV14
abundance: -
CDR3aa: CASSEAGTQPLNEQFF
CDR3nt: TGTGCCAGCAGCGAAGCCGGGACTCAGCCCCTCAATGAGCAGTTCTTC

j_gene: TRBJ1-1
len: 11
d_gene: -
v_gene: TRBV6-5
abundance: -
CDR3aa: CASWSRAEAFF
CDR3nt: TGTGCCAGTTGGAGCCGGGCTGAAGCTTTCTTT

j_gene: TRBJ2-7
len: 14
d_gene: -
v_gene: TRBV18
abundance: -
CDR3aa: CASSPAQGTYEQYF
CDR3nt: TGTGCCAGCTCACCTGCGCAGGGAACCTACGAGCAGTACTTC

j_gene: TRBJ2-1
len: 16
d_gene: TRBD1
v_gene: TRBV6-5
abundance: -
CDR3aa: CASSSHRGLLYNEQFF
CDR3nt: TGTGCCAGCAGTTCTCACAGGGGTTTGTTGTACAATGAGCAGTTCTTC

j_gene: TRBJ2-3
len: 14
d_gene: TRBD2
v_gene: TRBV2
abundance: -
CDR3aa: CASSPSGGTDTQYF
CDR3nt: TGTGCCAGCAGTCCTAGCGGGGGTACAGATACGCAGTATTTT

j_gene: TRBJ2-3
len: 12
d_gene: -
v_gene: TRBV9
abundance: -
CDR3aa: CASSASTDTQYF
CDR3nt: TGTGCCAGCAGCGCTAGCACAGATACGCAGTATTTT

j_gene: TRBJ2-1
len: 10
d_gene: TRBD2
v_gene: TRBV5-5
abundance: -
CDR3aa: CASSGGLLFF
CDR3nt: TGTGCCAGCAGTGGGGGACTACTGTTCTTC

j_gene: TRBJ2-7
len: 14
d_gene: TRBD1
v_gene: TRBV7-2
abundance: -
CDR3aa: CASGRPGQGFEQYF
CDR3nt: TGTGCCAGCGGTAGGCCGGGACAGGGGTTCGAGCAGTACTTC

j_gene: TRBJ2-3
len: 13
d_gene: -
v_gene: TRBV7-2
abundance: -
CDR3aa: CASSPPGTDTQYF
CDR3nt: TGTGCCAGCAGCCCCCCAGGTACAGATACGCAGTATTTT

j_gene: TRBJ2-3
len: 12
d_gene: -
v_gene: TRBV27
abundance: -
CDR3aa: CASSLPGDTQYF
CDR3nt: TGTGCCAGCAGTCTCCCAGGAGATACGCAGTATTTT

j_gene: TRBJ1-1
len: 14
d_gene: -
v_gene: TRBV9
abundance: -
CDR3aa: CASFPPQGNTEAFF
CDR3nt: TGTGCCAGCTTTCCCCCACAGGGGAACACTGAAGCTTTCTTT